This is a list of T cell receptor beta chains from one sample in a study of shared clonotypes between healthy human individuals. The table came from immunoSEQ multiplex PCR; TCRdb's copy has only in-frame clones and leaves some out. Of around 2,000,000 clones listed, about 94% are singletons. Material for sequencing was naive CD8+ T cells sorted from blood. Receptors were obtained from a man younger than 35 in good health. The CDR3 runs from the conserved cysteine through the conserved F or W. The D gene is left open where the match is weak. Clone size is given for some rows only: seen once, a few or many times, or a class if the clone is expanded.

D gene	V gene	J gene	clone size	CDR3 protein	CDR3 DNA
-	TRBV5-6	TRBJ2-1	-	CASSLEGRGYNEQFF	TGTGCCAGCAGCTTGGAGGGACGTGGCTACAATGAGCAGTTCTTC
TRBD1	TRBV7-9	TRBJ2-2	-	CASSLFTGARNTGELFF	TGTGCCAGCAGCCTATTCACAGGGGCGCGGAACACCGGGGAGCTGTTTTTT
TRBD1	TRBV18	TRBJ2-7	-	CASSPASKTGSYEQYF	TGTGCCAGCTCACCAGCTTCCAAGACAGGGTCCTACGAGCAGTACTTC
-	TRBV27	TRBJ2-7	-	CASSLGGEQYF	TGTGCCAGCAGTTTGGGCGGCGAGCAGTACTTC
-	TRBV30	TRBJ2-2	-	CAWSVGHTGELFF	TGTGCCTGGAGTGTAGGTCACACCGGGGAGCTGTTTTTT
-	TRBV10-2	TRBJ1-6	-	CASSDPGGSGLHF	TGCGCCAGCAGTGACCCCGGAGGGTCAGGCCTCCACTTT
-	TRBV6-1	TRBJ2-1	-	CASSDPPGLGNEQFF	TGTGCCAGCAGTGACCCCCCCGGGCTAGGCAATGAGCAGTTCTTC
-	TRBV9	TRBJ1-1	-	CASSPSDRDTEAFF	TGTGCCAGCAGCCCCTCGGACCGGGATACTGAAGCTTTCTTT
TRBD1	TRBV6-5	TRBJ1-1	-	CASRTQTGANTEAFF	TGTGCCAGCAGAACCCAGACAGGGGCGAACACTGAAGCTTTCTTT
TRBD2	TRBV7-9	TRBJ2-7	-	CASSLWGLAGEGQYF	TGTGCCAGCAGCTTATGGGGACTAGCGGGAGAAGGGCAGTACTTC
-	TRBV4-1	TRBJ2-3	-	CASSQHYFGDTQYF	TGCGCCAGCAGCCAACATTACTTCGGAGATACGCAGTATTTT
-	TRBV4-3	TRBJ2-1	-	CASSQDFLGNEQFF	TGCGCCAGCAGCCAAGATTTTCTCGGCAATGAGCAGTTCTTC
TRBD1	TRBV6-1	TRBJ1-2	-	CASSEAEGARGYTF	TGTGCCAGCAGTGAAGCGGAGGGGGCAAGGGGCTACACCTTC
-	TRBV11-2	TRBJ2-7	-	CASSLDAYREGSYEQYF	TGTGCCAGCAGCTTAGATGCCTACAGGGAGGGTTCCTACGAGCAGTACTTC
TRBD1	TRBV5-1	TRBJ2-5	-	CASSLGQGQETQYF	TGCGCCAGCAGCTTAGGACAGGGTCAAGAGACCCAGTACTTC
TRBD1	TRBV2	TRBJ1-2	few	CASELRPAGGNYGYTF	TGTGCCAGCGAGCTCCGGCCGGCAGGGGGGAACTATGGCTACACCTTC
-	TRBV10-1	TRBJ2-1	-	CASSETIPGGWAGNEQFF	TGCGCCAGCAGTGAGACCATCCCCGGGGGTTGGGCAGGGAATGAGCAGTTCTTC
-	TRBV7-6	TRBJ1-1	once	CASSLWGTEAFF	TGTGCCAGCAGCTTATGGGGCACTGAAGCTTTCTTT
-	TRBV29-1	TRBJ2-1	-	CSVERGPSYNEQFF	TGCAGCGTTGAGCGCGGACCCTCCTACAATGAGCAGTTCTTC
TRBD1	TRBV27	TRBJ2-3	-	CASSSGTGSSTDTQYF	TGTGCCAGCAGTTCTGGGACAGGGAGTAGCACAGATACGCAGTATTTT
-	TRBV5-1	TRBJ2-7	-	CASSLVDAYEQYF	TGCGCCAGCAGCTTGGTAGATGCCTACGAGCAGTACTTC
TRBD1	TRBV27	TRBJ1-1	-	CASSIQGGTEAFF	TGTGCCAGCAGTATCCAGGGGGGCACTGAAGCTTTCTTT
-	TRBV4-2	TRBJ2-1	-	CASSPYEAGDYNEQFF	TGTGCCAGCAGCCCATATGAGGCAGGGGACTACAATGAGCAGTTCTTC
TRBD2	TRBV27	TRBJ2-3	-	CANSNGLAETDTQYF	TGTGCCAATTCGAATGGCCTAGCGGAGACAGATACGCAGTATTTT
TRBD2	TRBV9	TRBJ2-5	-	CASSAWSGSGSLETQYF	TGTGCCAGCAGCGCCTGGTCGGGTAGCGGGAGTCTGGAGACCCAGTACTTC
TRBD1	TRBV30	TRBJ1-5	once	CAWSSTTGYGKYNQPQHF	TGTGCCTGGAGTTCTACGACAGGGTATGGGAAATACAATCAGCCCCAGCATTTT
TRBD1	TRBV4-3	TRBJ1-1	-	CASSQDQTGGMRAFF	TGCGCCAGCAGCCAAGATCAGACAGGGGGGATGCGGGCTTTCTTT
-	TRBV7-7	TRBJ2-7	-	CASSSTLHPSNEQYF	TGTGCTAGCAGCTCGACACTTCACCCTTCGAACGAGCAGTACTTC
TRBD1	TRBV6-1	TRBJ2-7	-	CASSEAIRDRVDEQYF	TGTGCCAGCAGTGAAGCTATTAGGGACAGGGTTGACGAGCAGTACTTC
-	TRBV6-5	TRBJ1-1	-	CATRQEGTTEAFF	TGTGCCACTAGACAGGAGGGGACCACTGAAGCTTTCTTT
-	TRBV19	TRBJ1-5	-	CASSIGQFSNQPQHF	TGTGCCAGTAGTATCGGACAGTTCAGCAATCAGCCCCAGCATTTT
TRBD2	TRBV4-3	TRBJ2-7	-	CASSQDSGSFVHEQYF	TGCGCCAGCAGCCAAGATAGCGGGAGTTTTGTCCACGAGCAGTACTTC
-	TRBV7-6	TRBJ2-1	-	CASSSSLGPSYNEQFF	TGTGCCAGCAGCTCCTCCCTAGGGCCTAGCTACAATGAGCAGTTCTTC
-	TRBV6-5	TRBJ2-7	-	CASSYRGGYEQYF	TGTGCCAGCAGTTACCGGGGAGGCTACGAGCAGTACTTC
TRBD1	TRBV4-1	TRBJ2-3	-	CASSQVGGADTQYF	TGCGCCAGCAGCCAAGTAGGGGGCGCAGATACGCAGTATTTT
TRBD2	TRBV11-2	TRBJ2-3	-	CASSFSGKSTDTQYF	TGTGCCAGCAGCTTCAGCGGGAAAAGCACAGATACGCAGTATTTT
-	TRBV9	TRBJ1-2	-	CASSDSLYGYTF	TGTGCCAGCAGCGATTCTCTTTATGGCTACACCTTC
-	TRBV4-2	TRBJ1-1	-	CASSQDLQGEAFF	TGTGCCAGCAGCCAAGACCTTCAGGGGGAAGCTTTCTTT
-	TRBV2	TRBJ1-2	-	CASSETGQFSDYGYTF	TGTGCCAGCAGTGAAACCGGACAGTTCTCTGACTATGGCTACACCTTC
TRBD1	TRBV7-9	TRBJ1-3	-	CASSLAGLTGGTAIYF	TGTGCCAGCAGCTTAGCGGGACTAACAGGGGGCACCGCCATATATTTT
-	TRBV5-5	TRBJ2-2	-	CASSFPGDTGELFF	TGTGCCAGCAGCTTCCCAGGGGACACCGGGGAGCTGTTTTTT
-	TRBV5-1	TRBJ2-7	-	CASSVPTSDEQYF	TGCGCCAGCAGCGTACCCACCTCCGACGAGCAGTACTTC
-	TRBV9	TRBJ1-2	-	CASSPPDYGYTF	TGTGCCAGCAGCCCTCCCGACTATGGCTACACCTTC
-	TRBV28	TRBJ2-7	-	CASSLFGGSYEQYF	TGTGCCAGCAGTTTATTCGGGGGATCCTACGAGCAGTACTTC
-	TRBV10-3	TRBJ1-1	-	CAISEGGEEAFF	TGTGCCATCAGTGAGGGAGGAGAGGAAGCTTTCTTT
-	TRBV7-9	TRBJ2-2	-	CASTTVAATNAGELFF	TGTGCCAGCACCACAGTAGCGGCAACAAACGCCGGGGAGCTGTTTTTT
-	TRBV30	TRBJ2-7	-	CAWSLSTGGAYEQYF	TGTGCCTGGAGTCTCTCTACAGGTGGAGCGTACGAGCAGTACTTC
-	TRBV13	TRBJ1-5	-	CASSLGLRNNQHF	TGTGCCAGCAGCTTAGGCCTCCGGAACAACCAGCATTTT
TRBD2	TRBV7-9	TRBJ2-5	-	CASSLAPGEGEQETQYF	TGTGCCAGCAGCTTAGCGCCCGGGGAGGGCGAACAAGAGACCCAGTACTTC
-	TRBV19	TRBJ2-2	-	CASSMSQVVTGELFF	TGTGCCAGTAGTATGTCCCAGGTCGTCACCGGGGAGCTGTTTTTT
TRBD1	TRBV7-9	TRBJ2-7	-	CASSWDRGNEQYF	TGTGCCAGCAGCTGGGACAGGGGGAACGAGCAGTACTTC
TRBD2	TRBV5-4	TRBJ2-5	-	CASSLRGGETQYF	TGTGCCAGCAGCTTGCGGGGGGGAGAGACCCAGTACTTC
-	TRBV30	TRBJ2-5	-	CAWSTTGETQYF	TGTGCCTGGAGCACAACGGGGGAGACCCAGTACTTC
-	TRBV19	TRBJ2-7	once	CASSPWRGETLYEQYF	TGTGCCAGTAGCCCTTGGAGAGGGGAGACTCTCTACGAGCAGTACTTC
-	TRBV4-1	TRBJ2-3	-	CASSQGSGGKASTDTQYF	TGCGCCAGCAGCCAAGGGAGTGGGGGTAAAGCGAGCACAGATACGCAGTATTTT
-	TRBV6-4	TRBJ2-7	-	CASSAAGTVCYEQYF	TGTGCCAGCAGTGCTGCCGGGACCGTCTGCTACGAGCAGTACTTC
-	TRBV2	TRBJ2-7	-	CASSDSETYEQYF	TGTGCCAGCAGTGATTCTGAGACCTACGAGCAGTACTTC
-	TRBV7-2	TRBJ1-5	-	CASSLGGYSNQPQHF	TGTGCCAGCAGCTTAGGGGGGTATAGCAATCAGCCCCAGCATTTT